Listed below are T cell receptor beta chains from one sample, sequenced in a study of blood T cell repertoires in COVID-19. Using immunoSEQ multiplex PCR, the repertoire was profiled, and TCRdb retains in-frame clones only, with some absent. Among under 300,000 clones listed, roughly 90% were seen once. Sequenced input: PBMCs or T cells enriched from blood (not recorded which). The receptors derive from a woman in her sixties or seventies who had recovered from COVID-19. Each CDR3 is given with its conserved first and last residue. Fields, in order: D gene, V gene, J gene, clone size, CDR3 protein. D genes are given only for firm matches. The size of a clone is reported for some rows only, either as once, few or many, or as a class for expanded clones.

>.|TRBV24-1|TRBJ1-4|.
CATSDPQGGNEKLFF
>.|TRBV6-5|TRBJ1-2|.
CASRRSFRNYGYTF
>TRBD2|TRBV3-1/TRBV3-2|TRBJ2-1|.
CASSQRGASGSLSEQFF
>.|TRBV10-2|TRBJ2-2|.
CASLYSANTGELFF
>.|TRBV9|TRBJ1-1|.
CASSILAGKNTEAFF
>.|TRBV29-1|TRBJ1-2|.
CTSRQVDGYTF
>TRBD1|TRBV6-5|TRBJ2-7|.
CASSPRDRAYEQYF
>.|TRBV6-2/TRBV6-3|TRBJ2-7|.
CASSYSLELGYEQYF
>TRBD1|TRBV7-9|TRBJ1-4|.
CASSPGTGSNEKLFF
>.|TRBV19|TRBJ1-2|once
CASSTLRAPYGYTF
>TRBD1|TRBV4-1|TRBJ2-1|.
CASSHPDRGLGEQFF
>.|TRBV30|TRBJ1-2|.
CAWSPGTLKAYGYTF
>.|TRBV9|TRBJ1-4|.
CASSTPQKGGANEKLFF
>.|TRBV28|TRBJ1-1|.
CASTTNLGGRIGNTEAFF
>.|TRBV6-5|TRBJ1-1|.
CASIYIPAGNTEAFF
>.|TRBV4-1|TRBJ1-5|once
CASSQGRGSNQPQHF
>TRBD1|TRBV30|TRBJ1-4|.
CAWAAGTDEKLFF
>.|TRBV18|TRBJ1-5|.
CASSPGDSYQPQHF
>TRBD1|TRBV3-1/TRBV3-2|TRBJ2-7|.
CASSQFDRGPLEQYF
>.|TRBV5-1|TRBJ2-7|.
CASSLAQGIYEQYF
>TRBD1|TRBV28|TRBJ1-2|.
CASSLRNTGTGNYGYTF
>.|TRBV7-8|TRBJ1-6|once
CASSFTSHQGNSPLHF
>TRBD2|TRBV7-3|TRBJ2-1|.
CASSPPGGVKQFF
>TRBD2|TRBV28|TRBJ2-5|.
CASSKGLAGRETQYF
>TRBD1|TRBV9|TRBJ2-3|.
CASNSGTGRDTQYF
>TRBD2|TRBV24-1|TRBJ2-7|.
CATSDPAGGVGEQYF
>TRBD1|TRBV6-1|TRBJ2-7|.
CASSEAMMGDSGSYEQYF
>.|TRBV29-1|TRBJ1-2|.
CSVEGQTYGYTF
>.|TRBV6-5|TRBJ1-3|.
CASSEKSSGNTIYF
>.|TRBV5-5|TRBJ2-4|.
CATGQLQNIQYF
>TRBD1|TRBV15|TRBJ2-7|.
CATSRDLTGGGEQYF
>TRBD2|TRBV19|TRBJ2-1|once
CASIERSGGSYNEQFF
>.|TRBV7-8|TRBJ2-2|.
CASRGVAGELFF
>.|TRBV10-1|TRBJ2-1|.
CASSELGARSSYNEQFF
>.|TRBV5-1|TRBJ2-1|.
CASSQGDEQFF
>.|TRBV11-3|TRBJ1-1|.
CASRPGHGNTEAFF
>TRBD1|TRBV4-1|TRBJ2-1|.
CASSHPGTGVLNEQFF
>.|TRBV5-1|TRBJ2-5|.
CASSLNVEETQYF
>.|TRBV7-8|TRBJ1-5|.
CASSLTGKYSNQPQHF
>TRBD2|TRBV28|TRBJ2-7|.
CASSSGTSGNYEQYF
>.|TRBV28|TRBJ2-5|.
CASSFKTQYF
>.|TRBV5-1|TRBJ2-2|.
CASSLAGQGNTGELFF
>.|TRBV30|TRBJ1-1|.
CAWSPQGNTEAFF
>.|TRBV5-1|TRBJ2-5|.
CASSLAPGLQETQYF
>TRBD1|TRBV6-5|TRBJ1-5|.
CASRLRDSFNQPQHF
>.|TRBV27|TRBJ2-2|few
CASSLELVGELFF
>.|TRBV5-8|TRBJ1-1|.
CASSLAWGRSTEAFF
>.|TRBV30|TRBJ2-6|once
CAWSTTSNGANVLTF
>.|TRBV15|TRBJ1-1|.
CATSRDVSEREAFF
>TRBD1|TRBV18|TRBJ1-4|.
CASPAGDSREKLFF
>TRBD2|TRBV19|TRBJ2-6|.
CASSSQTSGGALPGANVLTF
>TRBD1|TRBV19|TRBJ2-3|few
CASSIRDSLDTQYF
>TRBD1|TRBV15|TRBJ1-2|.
CATSSGGKGGLGYTF
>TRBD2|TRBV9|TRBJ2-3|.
CASSGGGAGRDTQYF
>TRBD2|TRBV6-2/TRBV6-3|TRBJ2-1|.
CASSYFFGLAGPAYNEQFF